The 19 T cell receptor beta chains presented below share a single source sample, sequenced in a study of blood T cell repertoires in COVID-19. Libraries were prepared by immunoSEQ multiplex PCR; TCRdb keeps only in-frame clonotypes and omits some of them. The repertoire holds 40,000 to 50,000 clones, with around 91% as singletons. Sequencing was done on a sample of peripheral blood. These receptor sequences come from a man aged 30-40 years with active or convalescent COVID-19.

This clone was seen once. V and J are TRBV29-1 and TRBJ2-2; TRBD2 agrees at 9 bases. The V and J ends lost 4 bases and 2 bases, in that order; junction bases with no gene match: 8. CDR3 length: 16 amino acids. Germline V CDR1 and CDR2: SQVTM, ANQGSEA. CDR3 sequence: CSVVQVAGVNTGELFF. CDR3 bases: TGCAGCGTTGTGCAGGTAGCGGGAGTTAACACCGGGGAGCTGTTTTTT.

The rearrangement uses TRBV5-1 and TRBJ2-5; TRBD2 aligns across 14 bases. J lost 6 bases, V lost 4 bases, and 11 bases had no gene match. This CDR3 comprises 17 residues. The germline gives CDR1 SGHRS, CDR2 YFSETQ. The CDR3 region is CASSLQTSGRATKTQYF. The CDR3 region has the DNA TGCGCCAGCAGCCTGCAGACTAGCGGGAGGGCCACTAAGACCCAGTACTTC.

The chain uses TRBV7-9 and TRBJ2-1; no clear D. Deletions cut 3 bases from V and 12 bases from J, with 9 bases between. The CDR3 length is 11 residues. In germline, CDR1 is SEHNR, CDR2 FQNEAQ (reference sequence). The CDR3 DNA sequence: TGTGCCAGCAGCTTCCCCCTCGGGCAGTTCTTC. Its protein product is CASSFPLGQFF.

This chain joins TRBV7-9 and TRBJ1-5; 8 nucleotides match TRBD1. The V gene's germline CDR1 is SEHNR and CDR2 FQNEAQ (reference sequence). The CDR3 has 14 amino acids. Unmatched junction bases numbered 5, after V lost 4 bases and J lost 6 bases. The CDR3 region is CASSSQGAGQPQHF. The CDR3 DNA is TGTGCCAGCAGCTCCCAGGGGGCTGGTCAGCCCCAGCATTTT.

The chain has TRBV7-5 and TRBJ1-2; the table assigns TRBD1, which was not confirmed against the DNA. TRBV7-5 is assigned pseudogene status. The length of the CDR3 is 14 residues. CDR3 in amino acids: CARSSQGAYYGYTF. CDR3 DNA: TGTGCCAGAAGCTCCCAGGGGGCCTATTATGGCTACACCTTC.

This clone appeared a few times. The same CDR3 arises from other DNA sequences in this sample as well. V gene TRBV6-5 combines with J gene TRBJ1-1; D is unresolved. The CDR3 has 12 amino acids. V was clipped by 7 bases and J by 11 bases, with 17 bases between them. In germline, CDR1 is MNHEY, CDR2 SVGAGI. The CDR3 protein is CASTLRDGGAFF. The CDR3 DNA sequence: TGTGCCAGCACCCTGAGGGATGGTGGGGCTTTCTTT.

This clone was seen more than once but under ten times. The gene calls are TRBV18 and TRBJ2-1; D may be TRBD2 (5 bases). The CDR3 covers 15 residues. Germline V gene lookup returns CDR1 KGHSH and CDR2 LQKENI. Trimming removed 0 bases from V and 5 bases from J, with 11 bases in between. This CDR3 is CASSPPYRTHNEQFF. Written as DNA, the CDR3 is TGTGCCAGCTCACCACCGTACCGGACTCACAATGAGCAGTTCTTC.

In its sample, this clone was seen once. The chain is built from TRBV12-5 and TRBJ2-1; no clear D gene. There are 16 residues in the CDR3. The V end was cut by 2 bases, the J end by 2 bases, with 13 bases between. The germline CDR1 and CDR2 sequences are LGHNT and FRNRAP. The CDR3 sequence is CASGLSFQETYNEQFF. In nucleotides, the CDR3 is TGTGCTAGTGGTTTGTCCTTCCAGGAAACCTACAATGAGCAGTTCTTC.

This clone occurred a few times. The chain recombines TRBV5-6 with TRBJ2-7, with 9 bases aligning to TRBD1. Germline assignment: CDR1 SGHDT and CDR2 YYEEEE. The junction had 12 bases not matched to a gene; V was cut back by 2 bases and J by 3 bases. This CDR3 region has 17 residues. DNA for the CDR3: TGTGCCAGCAGCTTAACAGGGGGCGGATCTCTCGACTACGAGCAGTACTTC. Protein sequence: CASSLTGGGSLDYEQYF.

This rearrangement joins TRBV6-6 to TRBJ2-5; no clear D gene. Between the trimmed V and J ends, which lost 5 bases and 2 bases, there was a span of 3 bases. Germline CDR1 reads MNHNY; CDR2 reads SVGAGI (reference sequence). The CDR3 consists of 11 residues. The CDR3 spells CASSPQETQYF. CDR3 bases: TGTGCCAGCAGTCCACAAGAGACCCAGTACTTC.

The J gene is TRBJ1-2, the V gene TRBV14; D remains ambiguous. This CDR3 comprises 13 residues. Germline V lookup: CDR1 SGHDN, CDR2 FVKESK. Trimming took off 1 base at V and 4 bases at J, with 7 bases between the two ends. CDR3 coding DNA: TGTGCCAGCAGCCAAGCCCCCATCTATGGCTACACCTTC. Translating gives CASSQAPIYGYTF.

The chain employs TRBV3-1 (or the pseudogene TRBV3-2) and TRBJ1-5; the D is unclear. This CDR3 is built from 14 residues. V was trimmed by 4 bases and J by 0 bases, leaving 7 bases between them. Germline V gene sequence: CDR1 LGHDT, CDR2 YNNKEL (reference sequence). The CDR3 region is CASSRAGSNQPQHF. In DNA, the CDR3 is TGTGCCAGCAGCCGGGCGGGTAGCAATCAGCCCCAGCATTTT.

J is TRBJ2-2 and V is TRBV24-1; D gene ambiguous. Germline V gene data show CDR1 as KGHDR and CDR2 as SFDVKD. The V gene lost 6 bases and the J gene lost 5 bases, with 3 bases spanning the gap. The CDR3 has 11 amino acids. CDR3 nucleotides: TGTGCCACCAGTCAAACCGGGGAGCTGTTTTTT. It yields the protein CATSQTGELFF.

The J gene is TRBJ2-5, the V gene TRBV27, with 10 nucleotides matching TRBD1. CDR1 is MNHEY, CDR2 SMNVEV, per germline (reference sequence). This CDR3 contains 16 residues. V shed 2 bases and J 5 bases; nucleotides not matched to a gene: 8. The CDR3 reads CASSLAGTGVQETQYF. CDR3 bases: TGTGCCAGCAGTTTAGCCGGGACAGGGGTCCAGGAGACCCAGTACTTC.

The chain combines TRBV9 with TRBJ1-2, with 7 bases that match TRBD1. Germline V CDR1 and CDR2: SGDLS, YYNGEE. CDR3 length equals 18 residues. V dropped 3 bases and J dropped 3; count of bases not matched to a gene: 17. CDR3 coding DNA: TGTGCCAGCAGCGCCACAGGGGCCCGGACAGGCTTTTACTATGGCTACACCTTC. It specifies CASSATGARTGFYYGYTF.

This clone has a single count. The V gene is TRBV6-1, the J gene TRBJ2-7, with 10 bases that match TRBD1. The CDR3 extends over 16 amino acids. CDR1 and CDR2 (germline): MNHNS, SASEGT. Unmatched junction bases numbered 5, after V lost 0 bases and J lost 3 bases. The CDR3 coding sequence is TGTGCCAGCAGTGAAGCTTCGGGACAGGGGATCTACGAGCAGTACTTC. This sequence encodes CASSEASGQGIYEQYF.

This chain links TRBV10-1 with TRBJ1-1, with 12 nucleotides matching TRBD1. Germline V gene sequence: CDR1 WNHNN, CDR2 SYGVQD (reference sequence). The J segment lost 5 bases and the V segment lost 2 bases, leaving 3 bases of the junction unmatched. The CDR3 covers 15 residues. DNA of the CDR3: TGCGCCAGCAGTGAGGGGACAGGGGGCCGGACTGAAGCTTTCTTT. Translated, it gives CASSEGTGGRTEAFF.

This chain joins TRBV19 and TRBJ1-3; 9 bases map to TRBD1. Losses at the gene ends were 5 bases for V and 0 bases for J; bases not matched to a gene: 5. Germline V lookup: CDR1 LNHDA, CDR2 SQIVND (reference sequence). The CDR3 length is 16 residues. CDR3 sequence (DNA): TGTGCCAGTAGTCCTCGACAGGGGGGCTCTGGAAACACCATATATTTT. Its protein is CASSPRQGGSGNTIYF.

This rearrangement joins TRBV3-1 (or the pseudogene TRBV3-2) to TRBJ2-3; D remains unclear. The CDR3 is made up of 15 amino acids. Germline CDR1 reads LGHDT; CDR2 reads YNNKEL (reference sequence). The V and J ends lost 4 bases and 6 bases respectively, with 17 bases between them. CDR3 bases: TGTGCCAGCAGCCCCCTGCAGGAAACCTCTGATACGCAGTATTTT. Amino acid sequence: CASSPLQETSDTQYF.